The sequence of this TCR beta chain was determined in a study of blood T cell repertoires in COVID-19 (dated by TCRdb to 2020 to 2021). Describing the broader study: Samples covering the acute and convalescent phases of COVID-19 were provided by collaborators in the United States, Italy and Spain. The sample metadata nearly always contained a de-identified subject ID, COVID-19 status, age in years and sex. Deeply sampled blood TCRbeta repertoires from subjects exposed to, actively infected with, or recovered from COVID-19 were included in the dataset. The material from the prospective study consisted of cDNA or gDNA derived from T cells, B-cell-depleted T cells, or PBMCs. Samples came from the ongoing ImmuneRACE study (first 160 participants) plus 1,254 subjects from 6 global collaborators. Where available, HLA class I and class II types were obtained from metadata supplied by the sample provider rather than from assay-based typing. The repertoires were made available in a free public database intended to serve as a resource for research on the immune response to SARS-CoV-2. General conclusions and limits of the study: The amount of clinical and demographic metadata varied by source and participant and was provided uncurated.

Each collaborating institution followed its own protocols to collect whole blood in K2EDTA tubes. For TCRbeta analysis, collaborator samples were shipped as frozen whole blood, as isolated PBMCs, or as DNA extracted from either sample type. The immunoSEQ Assay, a bias-controlled multiplex PCR, was used to amplify TCRbeta CDR3 regions from genomic DNA. In the paper's pipeline: Nucleated cell counts per sample were estimated from amplification of reference gene primers within the assay. To quantify the absolute abundance of each unique TCRbeta CDR3 rearrangement, sequence reads were collapsed and filtered. For each sample, productive Simpson clonality was calculated as the square root of Simpson's diversity index over productive rearrangements. In TCRdb, the immuneACCESS table is reduced to in-frame sequences with V and J assigned. These tables do not hold every clone; where another copy was compared, an unresolved V gene accounts for under half, and the others remain unexplained. Clone size and the V and J calls come from that table; the DNA yielded D and trimming. Within this sample are over 100,000 clones, with over 60% of them counted one time only. Clones ranked in the top ten supply roughly 4.7% of the sample.

Concerning this clone: There is no known antigen for this receptor. No quality values exist for individual bases; no much larger clone is one base distant.

CDR1 MNHEY and CDR2 SVGEGT were looked up in the germline V gene. Trimming takes 5 bases off V and 4 bases off J; junction bases not matched to a gene: 10. From its cysteine to its phenylalanine, the CDR3 spans 16 amino acids. Only CDR3 DNA is held: 48 bases, read in frame from base 1. This receptor was identified in a human donor in a cohort sampled during active or convalescent COVID-19. This receptor chain uses TRBV6-2 or TRBV6-3 and TRBJ2-5, with 10 bases aligning to TRBD1. Sequencing was carried out using peripheral blood. The DNA sequence is as follows: TGTGCCAGCAGTGCCGCCGGGACAGGGGTAGGAGAGACCCAGTACTTC. Protein translation: CASSAAGTGVGETQYF.